One and the same sample provided the 8 T cell receptor beta chains below, sequenced in a study of cytomegalovirus exposure and HLA in healthy donors. The PCR made use of 60 Vbeta and 13 Jbeta primers. Assay used: immunoSEQ multiplex PCR; TCRdb lists only in-frame clones, some missing. The sample lists some 110,000 clones; around 75% were seen once. The sample consisted of PBMCs. The receptor set was obtained from a man aged 25-45 years in good health and CMV-seronegative.

This clone showed up just a few times. V usage is TRBV29-1 and J usage is TRBJ2-3; 7 bases agree with TRBD2. CDR1 SQVTM and CDR2 ANQGSEA come from the germline V gene. This CDR3 region has 17 residues. J lost 2 bases, V lost 4 bases, and 15 bases had no gene match. As DNA, the CDR3 is TGCAGCGTTGGGGGCAGGGTAGCTAGCGGATTCACAGATACGCAGTATTTT. It yields the protein CSVGGRVASGFTDTQYF.

A remark on this clone: The sample has other DNA sequences that encode this CDR3 too. V and J are TRBV6-5 and TRBJ1-3, with TRBD1 as a possible D gene (5 bases). Trimming removed 2 bases from V and 1 base from J, with 6 bases in between. This CDR3 comprises 14 residues. Germline values: CDR1 MNHEY, CDR2 SVGAGI. This chain's CDR3 is CASSYGGSGNTIYF. The CDR3 nucleotides are TGTGCCAGCAGTTACGGGGGGTCTGGAAACACCATATATTTT.

As DNA, the CDR3 is TGTGCCAGCAGTTTAGCGACTGCGAGAGAGACCCAGTACTTC. As protein: CASSLATARETQYF. The chain combines TRBV6-5 with TRBJ2-5; D may be TRBD2 (5 bases). In germline, CDR1 is MNHEY, CDR2 SVGAGI. Trimming shortened V by 4 bases and J by 4 bases, and 13 bases separated the two germline ends. There are 14 residues in the CDR3.

The chain couples TRBV2 to TRBJ2-1; 8 nucleotides agree with TRBD2. The germline V gene has CDR1 SNHLY and CDR2 FYNNEI. The CDR3 loop spans 17 amino acids. J gave up 3 bases and V 3 bases, and 10 bases lay outside the gene matches. The CDR3: CASSDASSGSLYNEQFF. The CDR3 DNA is TGTGCCAGCAGTGATGCGTCTAGCGGGTCCCTCTACAATGAGCAGTTCTTC.

V is TRBV10-2 and J is TRBJ1-5; possibly TRBD1 for D (5 bases). V was trimmed by 2 bases and J by 11 bases, leaving 10 bases between them. The CDR3 consists of 12 residues. CDR1 and CDR2 (germline): WSHSY, SAAADI. The CDR3 reads CASSESPGAQHF. The CDR3 DNA is TGCGCCAGCAGTGAGAGTCCGGGGGCCCAGCATTTT.

J is TRBJ2-6 and V is TRBV28; 8 bases align to TRBD1. Trimming cost V 6 bases and J 1 base; bases outside gene matches: 11. Looked up from germline, CDR1 is MDHEN and CDR2 is SYDVKM. This CDR3 contains 18 residues. The chain's CDR3 is CASSLVQGALSGANVLTF. The DNA for the CDR3 is TGTGCCAGCAGCCTAGTCCAGGGGGCACTATCTGGGGCCAACGTCCTGACTTTC.

The rearrangement joins TRBV4-3 to TRBJ2-5; 9 bases align to TRBD1. The CDR3 contains 16 residues. In germline, CDR1 is LGHNA, CDR2 YSLEER. Trimming removed 0 bases from V and 5 bases from J; junction bases left unmatched: 7. For the CDR3, the DNA is TGCGCCAGCAGCCAAGATGAGGGACAGGGTTGGGAGACCCAGTACTTC. It codes for CASSQDEGQGWETQYF.

This chain connects TRBV10-3 to TRBJ2-7, with D perhaps TRBD1 (5 bases). CDR1 is ENHRY, CDR2 SYGVKD, per germline. Trimming took off 4 bases at V and 2 bases at J, with 12 bases between the two ends. The CDR3 loop spans 14 amino acids. CDR3 nucleotide sequence: TGTGCCATCAGTGGGACATTACCTACCTACGAGCAGTACTTC. Translated: CAISGTLPTYEQYF.